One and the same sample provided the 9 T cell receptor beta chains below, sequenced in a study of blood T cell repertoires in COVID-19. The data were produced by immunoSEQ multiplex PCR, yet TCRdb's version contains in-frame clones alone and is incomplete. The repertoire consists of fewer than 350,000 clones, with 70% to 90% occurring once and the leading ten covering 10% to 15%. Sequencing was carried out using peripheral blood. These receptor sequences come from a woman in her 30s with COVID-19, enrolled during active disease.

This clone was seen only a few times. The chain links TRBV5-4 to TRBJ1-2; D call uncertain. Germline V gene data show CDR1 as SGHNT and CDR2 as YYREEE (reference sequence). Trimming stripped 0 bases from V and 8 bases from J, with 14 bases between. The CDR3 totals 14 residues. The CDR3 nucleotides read TGTGCCAGCAGCTTGGCCGGGGTGTTCGGGGGCTACACCTTC. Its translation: CASSLAGVFGGYTF.

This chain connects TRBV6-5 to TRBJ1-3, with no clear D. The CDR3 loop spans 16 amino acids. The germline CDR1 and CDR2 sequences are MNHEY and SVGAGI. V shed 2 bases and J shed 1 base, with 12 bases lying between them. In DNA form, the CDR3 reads TGTGCCAGCAGTTACAACGAGGAAGCATCTGGAAACACCATATATTTT. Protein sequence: CASSYNEEASGNTIYF.

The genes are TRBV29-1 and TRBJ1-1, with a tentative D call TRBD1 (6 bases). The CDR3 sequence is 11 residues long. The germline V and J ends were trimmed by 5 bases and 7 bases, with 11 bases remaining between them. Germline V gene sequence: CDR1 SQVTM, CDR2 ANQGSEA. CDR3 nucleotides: TGCAGCGTTCTTCAGGGGAATGAAGCTTTCTTT. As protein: CSVLQGNEAFF.

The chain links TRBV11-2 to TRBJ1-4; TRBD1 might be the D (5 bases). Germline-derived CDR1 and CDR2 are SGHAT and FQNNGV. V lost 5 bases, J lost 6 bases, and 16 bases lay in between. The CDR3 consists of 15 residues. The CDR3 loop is CASSIMGGRDEKLFF. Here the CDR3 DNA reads TGTGCCAGCAGCATTATGGGGGGTAGGGATGAAAAACTGTTTTTT. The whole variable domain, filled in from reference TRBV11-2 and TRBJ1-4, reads EAGVAQSPRYKIIEKRQSVAFWCNPISGHATLYWYQQILGQGPKLLIQFQNNGVVDDSQLPKDRFSAERLKGVDSTLKIQPAKLEDSAVYLCASSIMGGRDEKLFFGSGTQLSVL.

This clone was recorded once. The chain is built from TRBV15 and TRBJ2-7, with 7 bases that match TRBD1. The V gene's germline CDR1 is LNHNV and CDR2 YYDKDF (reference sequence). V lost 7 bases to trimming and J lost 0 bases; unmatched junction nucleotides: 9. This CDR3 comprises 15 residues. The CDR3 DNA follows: TGTGCCACCACAAAGTTCCAGGGGGTCTCCTACGAGCAGTACTTC. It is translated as CATTKFQGVSYEQYF.

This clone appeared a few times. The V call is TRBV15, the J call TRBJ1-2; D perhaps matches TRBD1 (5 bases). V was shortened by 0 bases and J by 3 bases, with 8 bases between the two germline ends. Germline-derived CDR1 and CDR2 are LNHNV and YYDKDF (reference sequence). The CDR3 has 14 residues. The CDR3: CATSRDDRYYGYTF. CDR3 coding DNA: TGTGCCACCAGCAGAGATGACAGATACTATGGCTACACCTTC.

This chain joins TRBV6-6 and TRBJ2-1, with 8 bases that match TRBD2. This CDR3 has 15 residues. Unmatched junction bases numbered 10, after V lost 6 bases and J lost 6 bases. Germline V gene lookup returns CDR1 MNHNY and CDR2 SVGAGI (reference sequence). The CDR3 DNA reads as TGTGCCAGCAGCCCCCCGGAGCGGGAGCTCAATGAGCAGTTCTTC. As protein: CASSPPERELNEQFF.

CDR3 loop: CASSMGGGSYNEQFF. CDR3 DNA: TGTGCCAGTAGTATGGGCGGGGGGTCCTACAATGAGCAGTTCTTC. The genes are TRBV19 and TRBJ2-1; TRBD2 agrees at 8 bases. In germline, CDR1 is LNHDA, CDR2 SQIVND (reference sequence). This CDR3 has 15 residues. The junction had 2 bases not matched to a gene; V was cut back by 3 bases and J by 1 base.

The CDR3 DNA sequence: TGTGCCAGCAGTTACGGGGGGACTAATGAAAAACTGTTTTTT. The encoded protein is CASSYGGTNEKLFF. The chain is built from TRBV6-5 and TRBJ1-4; maybe TRBD1 (5 bases). This CDR3 region has 14 residues. CDR1 is MNHEY and CDR2 is SVGAGI in the germline V gene. V was trimmed by 2 bases and J by 2 bases, leaving 6 bases between them.